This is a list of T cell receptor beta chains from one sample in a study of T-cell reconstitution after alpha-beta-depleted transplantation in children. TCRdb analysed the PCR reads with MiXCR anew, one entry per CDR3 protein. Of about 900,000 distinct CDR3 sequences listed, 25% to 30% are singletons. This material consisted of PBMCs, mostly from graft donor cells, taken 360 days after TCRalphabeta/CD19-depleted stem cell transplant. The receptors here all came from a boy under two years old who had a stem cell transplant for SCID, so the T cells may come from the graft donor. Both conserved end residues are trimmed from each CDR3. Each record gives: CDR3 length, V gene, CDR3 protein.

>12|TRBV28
ASTTLTDLYEQY
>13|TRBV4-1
ASSQEWRMNTEAF
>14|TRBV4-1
ASSQDPTTAGRKLF
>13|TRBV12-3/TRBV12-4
ASSLALAGSETQY
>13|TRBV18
ASSPRRDRGDEQF
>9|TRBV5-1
ASKGANEQF
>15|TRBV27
ASSLSKAGGSAGELF
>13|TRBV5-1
ASSAGTGAQSTQY
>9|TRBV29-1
SVVERNEQF
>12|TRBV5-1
ASRQRTGNEKLF
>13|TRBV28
ASQKGGTALYTQY
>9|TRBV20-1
SARVIDEQF
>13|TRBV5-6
ASSARTGRNTEAF
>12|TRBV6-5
ASSYSRGRTEAF
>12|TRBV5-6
ASSFSGRDYGYT
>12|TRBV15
ATSMGTRQETQY
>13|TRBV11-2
ASSLGVLVQETQY
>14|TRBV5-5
ASSLVLRGQGVEAF
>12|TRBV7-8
ASTRTGATDTQY
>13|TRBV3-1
ASSQVHLGQREQF
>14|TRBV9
ASSPLQRGPKDTQY
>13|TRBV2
ASMAAPRPLDEQY
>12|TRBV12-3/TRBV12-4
ASTDLTGQETQY
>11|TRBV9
ASSAAQGQPQH
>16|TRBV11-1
ASSWTGEGAAWSEKLF
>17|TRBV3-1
ASSQRHKQPGRREKALH
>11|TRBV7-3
ASSFWEGNEQF
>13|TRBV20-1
SAGDRGPGRYEQY
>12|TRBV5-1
ASSLEGIPGELF
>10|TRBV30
AWSRDRYEQY
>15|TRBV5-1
ASSLGRGFTSLDTQY
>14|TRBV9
ASSVGAGSFTYEQY
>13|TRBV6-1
ASRGGLAITGELF
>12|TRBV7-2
ASSLAGVVPEQF
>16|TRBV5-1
ASSLKSAGGFSSYEQY
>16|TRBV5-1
ASSLATSGGRRGETQY
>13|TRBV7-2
ASSFGVGGPTEAF
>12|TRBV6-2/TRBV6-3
ASRPGGYNSPLH
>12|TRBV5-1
ASSLSTGDGDQY
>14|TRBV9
ASSVVADMGTGELF
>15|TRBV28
ASSLTRLAGGPREQY
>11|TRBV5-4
ASSLGRAGEQY
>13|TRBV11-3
ASSRRTGTGETQY
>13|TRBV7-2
ASSFLGGNTGELF
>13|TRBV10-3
AISAYQVPPYEQY
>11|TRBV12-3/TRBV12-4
ASAGTSYNEQF
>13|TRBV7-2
ASSPGEGAYNEQF
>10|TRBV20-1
SAMGSYNEQF
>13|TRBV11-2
ASSSVRGTSEKLF
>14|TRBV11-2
ASSLEAGGSYNEQF
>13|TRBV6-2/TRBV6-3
ASSYPVWTTGELF